This T cell receptor (beta chain) is from a study of blood T cell repertoires in COVID-19 (dated by TCRdb to between 2020 and 2021). Regarding the research as a whole: Collaborator samples came from the United States, Italy and Spain and covered acute and convalescent phases of COVID-19. The prospective study material was composed of cDNA or gDNA derived from T cells, B-cell-depleted T cells, or PBMCs. Subjects who had been exposed to COVID-19, were actively infected with it, or had recovered from it provided the deeply sampled blood TCRbeta repertoires that made up the dataset. The repertoires were released in a freely available public database meant as a resource for research on the immune response to SARS-CoV-2. The samples were drawn from two sources: the first 160 participants of the ongoing ImmuneRACE study, and 1,254 subjects contributed by 6 global collaborators. A de-identified subject ID, COVID-19 status, age in years and sex were almost always included in the sample metadata. HLA class I and class II types, where available, came from metadata supplied by the sample provider rather than from assay-based typing.

Concerning this clone: Which antigen it targets is not known. No per-base quality is available; no much larger clone lies one base away.

Including the terminal cysteine and phenylalanine, the CDR3 comprises 16 residues. The kept DNA is CDR3 alone, 48 bases in frame from the first base. Trimming accounts for 6 bases at V and 2 bases at J, while the number of junction bases matched to no gene is 8. CDR1 and CDR2 (SNHLY, FYNNEI) derive from the germline V gene. General findings and caveats noted by the study authors: How much clinical and demographic metadata was included differed by source and by participant, and the metadata was provided uncurated.

The immunoSEQ Assay, a bias-controlled multiplex PCR, was used to amplify TCRbeta CDR3 regions from genomic DNA. The paper's processing steps were these. The number of nucleated cells in each sample was estimated by amplification of reference gene primers within the assay. Sequence reads were collapsed and filtered to measure the absolute abundance of every unique TCRbeta CDR3 rearrangement. For each sample, productive Simpson clonality was calculated as the square root of Simpson's diversity index across productive rearrangements. TCRdb took over this immuneACCESS table, retaining in-frame rearrangements with V and J assigned. Such tables are incomplete; in checked studies, under half of the missing clones stem from an unresolved V gene, and the remainder is unexplained. That table gives V, J and clone size, and the DNA gave D and trimming. The sample yields about 240,000 clones; more than 85% were counted once. About 7.6% of the sample rests with the top ten.

Whole blood was collected in K2EDTA tubes by collaborating institutions according to the institutions' own protocols. Collaborator samples were shipped for TCRbeta analysis as frozen whole blood, isolated PBMCs, or DNA extracted from either sample type. Recombination linked TRBV2 to TRBJ2-7, and TRBD2 aligns with 12 junction nucleotides. Sequenced material: peripheral blood. The TCR sequence derives from a woman between 65 and 79 years old with active or convalescent COVID-19. The DNA reads TGTGCCAGCAGGGGACTAGCGGGCCTATCGGCCTACGAGCAGTACTTC. This gives the protein CASRGLAGLSAYEQYF.